One and the same sample provided the 13 T cell receptor beta chains below, sequenced in a study of blood T cell repertoires in COVID-19. Profiled with immunoSEQ multiplex PCR; TCRdb holds only in-frame clones, not every one. The sample lists 120,000 to 150,000 clones, around 85% occurring once. Sequencing was done on a sample of peripheral blood. The origin of the receptors is a woman aged 55 to 70 with COVID-19, enrolled during active disease.

The V call is TRBV27, the J call TRBJ2-2; 9 nucleotides agree with TRBD1. CDR3 length: 17 residues. J gave up 4 bases and V 3 bases, and 9 bases lay outside the gene matches. In germline, CDR1 is MNHEY, CDR2 SMNVEV (reference sequence). The DNA of the CDR3 is TGTGCCAGCAGTTTGTTTGGACAGGGGATGGGCACCGGGGAGCTGTTTTTT. Translating gives CASSLFGQGMGTGELFF.

The V call is TRBV9, the J call TRBJ1-5; 7 bases match TRBD1. In germline, CDR1 is SGDLS, CDR2 YYNGEE. Germline trimming cut 3 bases from V and 5 bases from J; bases unmatched to any gene: 5. This CDR3 comprises 14 residues. CDR3 loop: CASSEGRGDQPQHF. CDR3 sequence (DNA): TGTGCCAGCAGCGAGGGCAGGGGGGATCAGCCCCAGCATTTT.

The V gene is TRBV5-6, the J gene TRBJ2-5; weak D call: TRBD2 (5 bases). V lost 0 bases and J lost 7, with 7 bases in between. Looked up from germline, CDR1 is SGHDT and CDR2 is YYEEEE. This CDR3 has 12 residues. The CDR3 nucleotides are TGTGCCAGCAGCTTGGTACGGGGGACCCAGTACTTC. It specifies CASSLVRGTQYF.

V and J are TRBV12-5 and TRBJ1-2; no clear D. V shed 0 bases and J shed 2 bases, with 7 bases lying between them. Germline assignment: CDR1 LGHNT and CDR2 FRNRAP. This CDR3 spans 14 amino acids. DNA for the CDR3: TGTGCTAGTGGTTTGGTGCCCCAGAACTATGGCTACACCTTC. This gives the protein CASGLVPQNYGYTF.

The rearrangement uses TRBV20-1 and TRBJ2-5; a possible D gene is TRBD1 (5 bases). The germline gives CDR1 DFQATT, CDR2 SNEGSKA (reference sequence). CDR3 size: 11 residues. Trimming removed 2 bases at V and 5 bases at J, with 6 bases between. The CDR3 nucleotides read TGCAGTGCTAGATACAGGGAGACCCAGTACTTC. Protein sequence: CSARYRETQYF.

The V gene is TRBV15, the J gene TRBJ2-7; D gene ambiguous. There are 15 residues in the CDR3. In germline, CDR1 is LNHNV, CDR2 YYDKDF (reference sequence). The V end was cut by 0 bases, the J end by 0 bases, with 9 bases between. The DNA for the CDR3 is TGTGCCACCAGCAGAGATCCCCAGTTCTCCTACGAGCAGTACTTC. Translated: CATSRDPQFSYEQYF.

The rearrangement joins TRBV19 to TRBJ1-1, with D hard to call. The CDR3 covers 13 residues. The V end lost 7 bases, the J end lost 5 bases, and 14 bases lay between the germline ends. Germline V gene sequence: CDR1 LNHDA, CDR2 SQIVND (reference sequence). Written as DNA, the CDR3 is TGTGCCAGTACCATGTCAGAGAGGACTGAAGCTTTCTTT. Translating it yields CASTMSERTEAFF.

This chain connects TRBV18 to TRBJ1-1; 8 bases are a match to TRBD1. The V gene end was trimmed by 2 bases and the J gene end by 1 base; junction bases not matched to a gene: 6. The CDR3 has 16 residues. Per germline, CDR1 KGHSH and CDR2 LQKENI. CDR3 bases: TGTGCCAGCTCACCAATACAGGGGGGTTCGAACACTGAAGCTTTCTTT. It specifies CASSPIQGGSNTEAFF.

V and J are TRBV28 and TRBJ2-3; a possible D gene is TRBD2 (6 bases). The V end was cut by 6 bases, the J end by 3 bases, with 7 bases between. CDR1 and CDR2 (germline): MDHEN, SYDVKM. The CDR3 runs to 12 residues. The CDR3 sequence is CASSGGTDTQYF. The CDR3 coding sequence is TGTGCCAGCAGCGGAGGGACAGATACGCAGTATTTT.

This clone was seen once. The chain employs TRBV2 and TRBJ1-5; D is undetermined. This CDR3 is built from 14 residues. Germline-derived CDR1 and CDR2 are SNHLY and FYNNEI. The V and J ends lost 2 bases and 1 base respectively, with 6 bases between them. CDR3 loop: CASSELLSNQPQHF. Written as DNA, the CDR3 is TGTGCCAGCAGTGAACTCCTGAGCAATCAGCCCCAGCATTTT.

This sequence joins TRBV7-9 and TRBJ2-1; 7 bases are a match to TRBD2. This CDR3 comprises 16 residues. The J segment lost 9 bases and the V segment lost 3 bases, leaving 14 bases of the junction unmatched. Germline CDR1 and CDR2: SEHNR and FQNEAQ (reference sequence). This CDR3 is CASSFKPIGGYGEQFF. CDR3 nucleotide sequence: TGTGCCAGCAGCTTCAAGCCTATCGGGGGGTACGGTGAGCAGTTCTTC.

This clone has just a few counts. The chain combines TRBV6-2 or TRBV6-3 with TRBJ1-5; 7 positions agree with TRBD1. The J segment lost 5 bases and the V segment lost 0 bases, leaving 4 bases of the junction unmatched. Per the germline V gene, CDR1 is MNHEY and CDR2 is SVGEGT. CDR3 length: 15 residues. The CDR3: CASSYSYRGDQPQHF. The CDR3 DNA reads as TGTGCCAGCAGTTACTCTTACAGGGGAGATCAGCCCCAGCATTTT.

The V gene is TRBV5-4, the J gene TRBJ2-3; 7 bases align to TRBD2. The CDR3 totals 17 residues. The trim removed 1 base at V and 0 bases at J, leaving 8 bases unmatched. In germline, CDR1 is SGHNT, CDR2 YYREEE (reference sequence). The CDR3 nucleotides read TGTGCCAGCAGCTTGCCGCTAGCGGCACCCAGCACAGATACGCAGTATTTT. Translating gives CASSLPLAAPSTDTQYF.